This TCR beta chain was retrieved from a study of cytomegalovirus exposure and HLA in healthy donors. Turning to the study itself: The 120 or so validation repertoires used the same platform as the approximately 700 first-cohort repertoires (as reported by a later analysis).

This clone showed up just once. Its antigen is not known. Profiled with immunoSEQ multiplex PCR; TCRdb holds only in-frame clones, not every one. The repertoire has about 78,000 clones, 90% to 96% of them found once; the top ten carry 1.6%. The length of the CDR3 is 14 residues. The V segment lost 4 bases and the J segment 11 bases; nucleotides outside the gene matches: 9. Germline assignment: CDR1 SGHNT and CDR2 YYREEE (reference sequence). Findings and limits, study-wide: The dataset shows that most TCR sequences were rare, while some public TCRs occurred in many donors. The listing of 150 to 200 TCR beta chains classed them as cytomegalovirus-associated. Accounts indicate the classifier identified cytomegalovirus status with strong specificity and sensitivity.

The specimen sequenced was PBMCs. This chain connects TRBV5-4 to TRBJ2-6; the match to TRBD1 covers 7 bases. The clonotype comes from a man aged 18 to 29 in good health and CMV-seropositive. The CDR3 coding sequence is TGTGCCAGCAGCGATATACGGACAGGATACGTCCTGACTTTC. It specifies CASSDIRTGYVLTF.